Sequencing of this T cell receptor beta chain was carried out in a study of blood T cell repertoires in COVID-19. Measured with immunoSEQ multiplex PCR; TCRdb has only the in-frame clones, and not every one. The table shows 130,000 to 150,000 clones, with about nine tenths occurring only once. This CDR3 spans 13 amino acids. Germline V gives CDR1 LGHNA, CDR2 YNFKEQ. Trimming left V 2 bases short and J 6 bases short, with 9 bases between. Sequences were obtained from peripheral blood. This clonotype originated in a human donor in a cohort sampled during active COVID-19. This chain links TRBV4-2 with TRBJ2-3; tentative D call: TRBD2 (5 bases). The DNA of the CDR3 is TGTGCCAGCAGCCAAAGCCGCGGGGATACGCAGTATTTT. It is translated as CASSQSRGDTQYF.